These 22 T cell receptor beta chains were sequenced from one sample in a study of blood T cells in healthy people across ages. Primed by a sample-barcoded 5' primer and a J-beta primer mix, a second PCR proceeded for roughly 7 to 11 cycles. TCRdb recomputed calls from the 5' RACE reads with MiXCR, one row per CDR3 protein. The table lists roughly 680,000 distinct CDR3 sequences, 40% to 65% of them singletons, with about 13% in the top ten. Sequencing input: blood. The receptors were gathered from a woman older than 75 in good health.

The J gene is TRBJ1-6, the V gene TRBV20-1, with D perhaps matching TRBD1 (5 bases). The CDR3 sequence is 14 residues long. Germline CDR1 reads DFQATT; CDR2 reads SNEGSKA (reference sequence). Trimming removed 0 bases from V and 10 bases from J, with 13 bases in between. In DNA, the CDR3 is TGCAGTGCTAGAGAGGCAGGGATAAACTCACCCCTCCACTTT. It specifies CSAREAGINSPLHF.

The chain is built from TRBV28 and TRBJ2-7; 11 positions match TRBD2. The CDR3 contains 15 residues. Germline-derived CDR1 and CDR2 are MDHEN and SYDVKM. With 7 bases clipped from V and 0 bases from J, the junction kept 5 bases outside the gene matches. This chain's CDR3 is CASTIGLAGSYEQYF. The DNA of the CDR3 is TGTGCCAGCACCATAGGACTAGCGGGCTCCTACGAGCAGTACTTC.

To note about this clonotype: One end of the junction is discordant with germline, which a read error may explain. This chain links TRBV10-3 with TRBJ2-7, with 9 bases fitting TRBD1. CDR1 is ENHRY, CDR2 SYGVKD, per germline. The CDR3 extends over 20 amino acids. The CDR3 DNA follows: TGTGCCATCAGTGAGGCCTTAGTAGGACAGGGGACATCCCGAAGCTACGGGCAGTACTTC. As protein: CAISEALVGQGTSRSYGQYF.

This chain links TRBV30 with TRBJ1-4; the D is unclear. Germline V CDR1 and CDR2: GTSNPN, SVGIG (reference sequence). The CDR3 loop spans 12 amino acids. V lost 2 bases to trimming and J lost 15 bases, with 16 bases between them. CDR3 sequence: CAWSLTPLQLFF. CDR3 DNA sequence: TGTGCCTGGAGTCTTACGCCCCTACAATTGTTTTTT. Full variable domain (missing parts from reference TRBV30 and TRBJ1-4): SQTIHQWPATLVQPVGSPLSLECTVEGTSNPNLYWYRQAAGRGLQLLFYSVGIGQISSEVPQNLSASRPQDRQFILSSKKLLLSDSGFYLCAWSLTPLQLFFGSGTQLSVL.

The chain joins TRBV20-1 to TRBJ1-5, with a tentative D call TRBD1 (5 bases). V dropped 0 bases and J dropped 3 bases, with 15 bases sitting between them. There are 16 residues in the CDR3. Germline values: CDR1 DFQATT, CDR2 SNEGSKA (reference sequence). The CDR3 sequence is CSARDLFGAYNQPQHF. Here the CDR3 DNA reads TGCAGTGCTAGAGATCTATTCGGGGCGTACAATCAGCCCCAGCATTTT.

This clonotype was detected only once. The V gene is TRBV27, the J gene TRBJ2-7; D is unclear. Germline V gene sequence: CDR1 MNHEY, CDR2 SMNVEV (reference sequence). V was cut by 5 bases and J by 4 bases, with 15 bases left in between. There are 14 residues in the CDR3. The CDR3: CASSPNPGWYEQYF. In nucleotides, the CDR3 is TGTGCCAGCAGTCCCAACCCCGGGTGGTACGAGCAGTACTTC.

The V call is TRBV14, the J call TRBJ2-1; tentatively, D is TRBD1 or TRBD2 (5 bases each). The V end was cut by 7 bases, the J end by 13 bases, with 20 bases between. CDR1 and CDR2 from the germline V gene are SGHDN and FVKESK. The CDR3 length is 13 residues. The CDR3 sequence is CASNDYISGTQFF. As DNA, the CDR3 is TGTGCCAGCAATGACTACATTTCGGGGACCCAGTTCTTC.

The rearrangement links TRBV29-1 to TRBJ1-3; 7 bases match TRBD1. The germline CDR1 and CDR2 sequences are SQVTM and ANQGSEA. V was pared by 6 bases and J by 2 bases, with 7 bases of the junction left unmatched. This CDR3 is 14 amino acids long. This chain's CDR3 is CSVQRGTAGNTIYF. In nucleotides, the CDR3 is TGCAGCGTCCAAAGGGGGACAGCTGGAAACACCATATATTTT.

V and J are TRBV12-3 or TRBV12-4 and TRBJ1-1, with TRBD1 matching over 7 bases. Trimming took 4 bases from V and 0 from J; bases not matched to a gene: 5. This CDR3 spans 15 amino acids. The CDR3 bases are TGTGCCAGCAGTTACAGGGGTATAGTGAACACTGAAGCTTTCTTT. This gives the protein CASSYRGIVNTEAFF.

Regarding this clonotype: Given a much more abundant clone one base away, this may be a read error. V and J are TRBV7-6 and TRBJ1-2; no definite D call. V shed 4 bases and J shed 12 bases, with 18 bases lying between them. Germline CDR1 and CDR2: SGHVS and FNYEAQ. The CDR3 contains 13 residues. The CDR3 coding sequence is TGTGCCAGCAGCTACCTCGAGGAGGTAGGCCACACCTTC. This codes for CASSYLEEVGHTF.

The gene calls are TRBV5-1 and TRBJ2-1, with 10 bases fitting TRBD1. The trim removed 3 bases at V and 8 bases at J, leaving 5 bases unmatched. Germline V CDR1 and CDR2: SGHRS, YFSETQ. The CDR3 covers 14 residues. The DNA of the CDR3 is TGCGCCAGCAGCTGGACAGGGGGATTTCATGAGCAGTTCTTC. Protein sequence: CASSWTGGFHEQFF.

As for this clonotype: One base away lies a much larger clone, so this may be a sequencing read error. CDR3: CAASDPNDRGGETQYF. In DNA, the CDR3 is TGTGCCGCCAGTGATCCTAATGACAGGGGTGGCGAGACCCAGTACTTC. The chain is built from TRBV24-1 and TRBJ2-5, with 8 bases matching TRBD1. Germline V gives CDR1 KGHDR, CDR2 SFDVKD. The CDR3 contains 16 residues.

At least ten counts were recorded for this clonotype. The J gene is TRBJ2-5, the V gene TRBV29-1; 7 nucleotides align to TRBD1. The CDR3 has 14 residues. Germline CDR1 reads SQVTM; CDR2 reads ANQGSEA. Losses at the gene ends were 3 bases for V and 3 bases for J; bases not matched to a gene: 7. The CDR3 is CSVDKRGREETQYF. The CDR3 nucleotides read TGCAGCGTTGATAAGAGGGGGCGCGAAGAGACCCAGTACTTC.

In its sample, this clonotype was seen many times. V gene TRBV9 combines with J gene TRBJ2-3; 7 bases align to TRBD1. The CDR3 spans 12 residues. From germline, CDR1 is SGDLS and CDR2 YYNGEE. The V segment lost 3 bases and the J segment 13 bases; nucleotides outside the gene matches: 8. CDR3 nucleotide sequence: TGTGCCAGCAGCGAAAGACAGGGTGGGAAGTATTTT. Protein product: CASSERQGGKYF. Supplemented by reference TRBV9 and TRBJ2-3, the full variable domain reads DSGVTQTPKHLITATGQRVTLRCSPRSGDLSVYWYQQSLDQGLQFLIQYYNGEERAKGNILERFSAQQFPDLHSELNLSSLELGDSALYFCASSERQGGKYFGPGTRLTVL.

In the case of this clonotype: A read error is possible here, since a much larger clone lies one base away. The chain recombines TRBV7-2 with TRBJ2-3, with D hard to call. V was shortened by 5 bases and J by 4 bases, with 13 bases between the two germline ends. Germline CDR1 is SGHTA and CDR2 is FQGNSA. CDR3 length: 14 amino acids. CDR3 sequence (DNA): TGTGCCAGCAGCGTAAATGCATTGTCAGATACGCAGTATTTT. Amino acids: CASSVNALSDTQYF.

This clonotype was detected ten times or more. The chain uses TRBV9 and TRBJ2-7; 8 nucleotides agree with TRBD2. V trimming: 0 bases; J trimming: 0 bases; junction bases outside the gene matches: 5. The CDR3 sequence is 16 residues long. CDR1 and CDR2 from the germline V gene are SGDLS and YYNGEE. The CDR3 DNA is TGTGCCAGCAGCGTAGACGTAGCGGGAAGCTCCTACGAGCAGTACTTC. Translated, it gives CASSVDVAGSSYEQYF.

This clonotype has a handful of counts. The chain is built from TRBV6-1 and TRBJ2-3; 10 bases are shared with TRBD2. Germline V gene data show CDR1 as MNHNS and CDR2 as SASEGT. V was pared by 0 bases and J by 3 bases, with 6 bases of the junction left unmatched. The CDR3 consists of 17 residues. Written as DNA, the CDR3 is TGTGCCAGCAGTGAAGCGCATAGCGGGGGGAGAACAGATACGCAGTATTTT. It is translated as CASSEAHSGGRTDTQYF.

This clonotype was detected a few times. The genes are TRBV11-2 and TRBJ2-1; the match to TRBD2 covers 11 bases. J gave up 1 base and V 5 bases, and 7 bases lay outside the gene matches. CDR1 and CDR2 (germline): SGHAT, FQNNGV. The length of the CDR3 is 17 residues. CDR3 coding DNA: TGTGCCAGCAGCCTAGCGGGAGGCGATGGGTCCTACAATGAGCAGTTCTTC. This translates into CASSLAGGDGSYNEQFF. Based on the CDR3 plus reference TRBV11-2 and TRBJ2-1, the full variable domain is EAGVAQSPRYKIIEKRQSVAFWCNPISGHATLYWYQQILGQGPKLLIQFQNNGVVDDSQLPKDRFSAERLKGVDSTLKIQPAKLEDSAVYLCASSLAGGDGSYNEQFFGPGTRLTVL.

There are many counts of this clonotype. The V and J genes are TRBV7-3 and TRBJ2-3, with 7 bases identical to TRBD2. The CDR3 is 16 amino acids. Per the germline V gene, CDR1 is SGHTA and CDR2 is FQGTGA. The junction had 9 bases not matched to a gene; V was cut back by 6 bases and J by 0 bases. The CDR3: CASSPWLAVSTDTQYF. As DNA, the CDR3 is TGTGCCAGCAGTCCATGGCTAGCGGTTAGCACAGATACGCAGTATTTT. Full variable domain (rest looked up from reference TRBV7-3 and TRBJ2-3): GAGVSQTPSNKVTEKGKYVELRCDPISGHTALYWYRQSLGQGPEFLIYFQGTGAADDSGLPNDRFFAVRPEGSVSTLKIQRTERGDSAVYLCASSPWLAVSTDTQYFGPGTRLTVL.

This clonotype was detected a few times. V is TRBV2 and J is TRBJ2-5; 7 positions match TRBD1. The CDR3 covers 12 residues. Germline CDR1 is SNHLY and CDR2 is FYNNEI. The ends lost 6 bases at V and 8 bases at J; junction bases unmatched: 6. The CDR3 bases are TGTGCCAGCAGCGACAGGGACAGAACCCAGTACTTC. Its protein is CASSDRDRTQYF.

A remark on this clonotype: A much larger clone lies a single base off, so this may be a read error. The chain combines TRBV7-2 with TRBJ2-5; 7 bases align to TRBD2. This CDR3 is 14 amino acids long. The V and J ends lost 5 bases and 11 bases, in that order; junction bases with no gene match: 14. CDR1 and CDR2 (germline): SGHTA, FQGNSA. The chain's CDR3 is CASSHPAGIGEQYF. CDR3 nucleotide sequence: TGTGCCAGCAGCCACCCAGCGGGAATCGGTGAGCAGTACTTC.

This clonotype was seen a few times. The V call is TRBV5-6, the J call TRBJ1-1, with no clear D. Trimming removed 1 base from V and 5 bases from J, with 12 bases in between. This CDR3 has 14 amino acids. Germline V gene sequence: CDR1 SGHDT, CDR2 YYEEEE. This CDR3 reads CASSLMRGRTEAFF. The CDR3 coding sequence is TGTGCCAGCAGCTTGATGCGGGGAAGAACTGAAGCTTTCTTT. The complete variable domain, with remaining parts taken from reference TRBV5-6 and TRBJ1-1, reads DAGVTQSPTHLIKTRGQQVTLRCSPKSGHDTVSWYQQALGQGPQFIFQYYEEEERQRGNFPDRFSGHQFPNYSSELNVNALLLGDSALYLCASSLMRGRTEAFFGQGTRLTVV.